These 29 T cell receptor beta chains were all obtained from the same sample, sequenced in a study of CD8 T cells in ankylosing spondylitis. Study observations and caveats: A TCR beta motif made of several highly homologous variants seemed typical of ankylosing spondylitis blood.

The antigens for these receptors are not known. TCRdb redid the calling of the 5' RACE reads with MiXCR, one entry per CDR3 protein. The sample lists 450,000 to 550,000 distinct CDR3 sequences, roughly 5% occurring once. The sample consisted of blood, either unsorted or a sorted T cell fraction (not recorded which). The receptors were sampled from a male donor with ankylosing spondylitis.

This clonotype was found many times. V is TRBV6-1 and J is TRBJ2-5; 7 nucleotides agree with TRBD1. CDR1 and CDR2 from the germline V gene are MNHNS and SASEGT. J lost 1 base, V lost 5 bases, and 10 bases had no gene match. The CDR3 runs to 16 residues. Written as DNA, the CDR3 is TGTGCCAGCAGTCCCAGGGGGTGGGCCATCCAAGAGACCCAGTACTTC. Protein: CASSPRGWAIQETQYF.

Only a few counts were recorded for this clonotype. The chain employs TRBV6-1 and TRBJ1-2, with a tentative D call TRBD1 (6 bases). CDR3 size: 14 residues. Trimming took off 0 bases at V and 4 bases at J, with 9 bases between the two ends. The germline gives CDR1 MNHNS, CDR2 SASEGT. Here the CDR3 reads CASSEAGGPYGYTF. Here the CDR3 DNA reads TGTGCCAGCAGTGAAGCGGGGGGCCCCTATGGCTACACCTTC.

This clonotype was seen ten or more times. The gene calls are TRBV20-1 and TRBJ1-1, with D perhaps matching TRBD1 (5 bases). CDR1 is DFQATT, CDR2 SNEGSKA, per germline (reference sequence). The CDR3 runs 12 residues. Trimming shortened V by 6 bases and J by 3 bases, and 11 bases separated the two germline ends. The CDR3 region is CSAVDRYTEAFF. Written as DNA, the CDR3 is TGCAGTGCCGTCGACAGATACACTGAAGCTTTCTTT.

This clonotype has a count of ten or more. The chain uses TRBV13 and TRBJ2-5, with TRBD2 matching 12 bases. This CDR3 spans 16 amino acids. The V gene end was trimmed by 5 bases and the J gene end by 3 bases; junction bases not matched to a gene: 7. CDR1 PRHDT and CDR2 FYEKMQ come from the germline V gene (reference sequence). The CDR3 coding sequence is TGTGCCAGCAGCCTAACTAGCGGGGGGCCAAAAGAGACCCAGTACTTC. Its translation is CASSLTSGGPKETQYF.

This clonotype was counted at least ten times. This chain links TRBV7-2 with TRBJ1-5; no definite D call. Germline assignment: CDR1 SGHTA and CDR2 FQGNSA. The CDR3 has 15 residues. V shed 5 bases and J shed 3 bases, with 14 bases lying between them. The CDR3 here is CASSPTLWTNQPQHF. In DNA, the CDR3 is TGTGCCAGCAGCCCTACTCTCTGGACCAATCAGCCCCAGCATTTT. The whole variable domain, filled in from reference TRBV7-2 and TRBJ1-5, reads GAGVSQSPSNKVTEKGKDVELRCDPISGHTALYWYRQSLGQGLEFLIYFQGNSAPDKSGLPSDRFSAERTGGSVSTLTIQRTQQEDSAVYLCASSPTLWTNQPQHFGDGTRLSIL.

This clonotype was found many times. The chain links TRBV12-3 or TRBV12-4 to TRBJ1-2; possibly TRBD1 for D (6 bases). Trimming left V 3 bases short and J 4 bases short, with 15 bases between. This CDR3 comprises 15 residues. This CDR3 reads CASSFVWGPSYGYTF. The CDR3 nucleotides are TGTGCCAGCAGTTTCGTTTGGGGGCCCAGCTATGGCTACACCTTC.

This clonotype was recorded at least ten times. This sequence joins TRBV25-1 and TRBJ2-1, with TRBD2 matching over 13 bases. Trimming cost V 5 bases and J 8 bases; bases outside gene matches: 6. Germline CDR1 is MGHDK and CDR2 is SYGVNS. This CDR3 is 15 amino acids long. CDR3 nucleotide sequence: TGTGCCAGCAGTTCACGGACTAGCGGGGGAGATGAGCAGTTCTTC. Translated, it gives CASSSRTSGGDEQFF.

Many counts were recorded for this clonotype. The V gene is TRBV5-1, the J gene TRBJ2-3; D remains ambiguous. The V and J ends lost 1 base and 1 base respectively, with 10 bases between them. Germline V gives CDR1 SGHRS, CDR2 YFSETQ. The CDR3 covers 15 residues. CDR3 sequence: CASSLTGAGTDTQYF. CDR3 sequence (DNA): TGCGCCAGCAGCTTGACTGGTGCGGGCACAGATACGCAGTATTTT.

The chain carries TRBV12-3 or TRBV12-4 and TRBJ1-3, with TRBD1 as a possible D gene (5 bases). V lost 7 bases, J lost 6 bases, and 19 bases lay in between. This CDR3 has 15 amino acids. The CDR3 loop is CASTGPARYPNTIYF. For the CDR3, the DNA is TGTGCCAGCACAGGGCCCGCTAGGTATCCAAACACCATATATTTT.

This clonotype was seen ten or more times. The CDR3 DNA follows: TGTGCCACCAGCAGGGCTCCCGGGGGCACAGATACGCAGTATTTT. This codes for CATSRAPGGTDTQYF. The V call is TRBV15, the J call TRBJ2-3, with a weak D call TRBD2 (5 bases). The V end lost 3 bases, the J end lost 1 base, and 11 bases lay between the germline ends. Per the germline V gene, CDR1 is LNHNV and CDR2 is YYDKDF (reference sequence). The CDR3 length is 15 residues.

This clonotype was seen at least ten times. The chain recombines TRBV5-1 with TRBJ2-7, with 7 positions matching TRBD1. The CDR3 has 13 residues. V trimming: 4 bases; J trimming: 3 bases; junction bases outside the gene matches: 4. The germline V gene has CDR1 SGHRS and CDR2 YFSETQ. The CDR3 DNA reads as TGCGCCAGCAGCCCAGACAGGGTCTACGAGCAGTACTTC. Residues: CASSPDRVYEQYF.

This clonotype was seen ten or more times. This chain uses TRBV29-1 with TRBJ2-3; 8 bases line up with TRBD2. CDR3 length: 13 amino acids. After removal of 3 bases from V and 3 bases from J, the junction contained 2 bases not matched to a gene. Germline assignment: CDR1 SQVTM and CDR2 ANQGSEA. The CDR3 reads CSVDLAGTDTQYF. The DNA for the CDR3 is TGCAGCGTTGACCTAGCGGGTACAGATACGCAGTATTTT.

This clonotype has at least ten counts. This chain links TRBV6-1 with TRBJ1-2; D perhaps matches TRBD1 (5 bases). Per the germline V gene, CDR1 is MNHNS and CDR2 is SASEGT. Trimming removed 6 bases at V and 9 bases at J, with 20 bases between. The CDR3 runs 14 residues. Written as DNA, the CDR3 is TGTGCCAGCAGCACGGGACCCAGCCCGATACGCTACACCTTC. Protein sequence: CASSTGPSPIRYTF.

This sequence joins TRBV4-2 and TRBJ1-5, with D hard to call. Germline V gene data show CDR1 as LGHNA and CDR2 as YNFKEQ. This CDR3 contains 13 residues. With 0 bases removed from V and 7 bases from J, the gap between germline ends came to 7 bases. The CDR3 DNA reads as TGTGCCAGCAGCCAAGACGGCATACAGCCCCAGCATTTT. Protein sequence: CASSQDGIQPQHF.

This clonotype showed up many times. The V and J genes are TRBV7-2 and TRBJ2-7; no clear D gene. Trimming removed 1 base at V and 3 bases at J, with 19 bases between. The CDR3 loop spans 17 amino acids. The germline gives CDR1 SGHTA, CDR2 FQGNSA. This chain's CDR3 is CASSLGVAPTVGYEQYF. CDR3 bases: TGTGCCAGCAGCTTAGGTGTTGCCCCGACGGTCGGCTACGAGCAGTACTTC.

About this clonotype: A much larger clone differs by one base, so this may be a read error. The chain uses TRBV5-6 and TRBJ2-2; D gene unclear. The CDR3 consists of 16 residues. Germline assignment: CDR1 SGHDT and CDR2 YYEEEE. In DNA form, the CDR3 reads TGTGCCAGCAGCCCATATGGGGTGTCGTACACCGTGGAGCTGTTTTTT. The encoded protein is CASSPYGVSYTVELFF.

This clonotype has a count of ten or more. The chain is built from TRBV15 and TRBJ1-2; TRBD1 might be the D (6 bases). The V and J ends lost 0 bases and 5 bases respectively, with 25 bases between them. Germline lookup yields CDR1 LNHNV and CDR2 YYDKDF (reference sequence). This CDR3 is built from 19 residues. The CDR3 region has the DNA TGTGCCACCAGCAGAGATTACGAGACAGGAAAGGGCACGCCATATGGCTACACCTTC. The encoded protein is CATSRDYETGKGTPYGYTF.

This clonotype was recorded many times. The J gene is TRBJ2-5, the V gene TRBV18; TRBD2 matches at 14 bases. The CDR3 has 19 residues. Germline CDR1 KGHSH, CDR2 LQKENI. V gave up 3 bases and J gave up 2 bases; unmatched junction bases: 11. The CDR3 loop reads CASSPVPGLAGDPQETQYF. CDR3 coding DNA: TGTGCCAGCTCACCCGTCCCGGGACTAGCGGGGGACCCACAAGAGACCCAGTACTTC.

This clonotype has a count of ten or more. This rearrangement joins TRBV5-1 to TRBJ1-1; 7 nucleotides align to TRBD1. The ends lost 4 bases at V and 1 base at J; junction bases unmatched: 10. The CDR3 contains 16 residues. Germline CDR1 SGHRS, CDR2 YFSETQ. The CDR3 sequence: CASSPYLTGTNTEAFF. The CDR3 nucleotides read TGCGCCAGCAGCCCTTACCTGACAGGGACGAACACTGAAGCTTTCTTT.

This clonotype was found many times. The chain links TRBV7-9 to TRBJ1-1, with TRBD1 matching over 9 bases. This CDR3 spans 15 amino acids. Germline-derived CDR1 and CDR2 are SEHNR and FQNEAQ (reference sequence). J lost 6 bases, V lost 5 bases, and 10 bases had no gene match. CDR3 sequence: CASSPPDRGSAEAFF. CDR3 nucleotides: TGTGCCAGCAGCCCTCCTGACAGGGGGTCCGCTGAAGCTTTCTTT.

CDR3 sequence reads: CASRRDRGAFGELFF. The CDR3 DNA is TGTGCCAGCAGACGGGACAGAGGGGCGTTCGGGGAGCTGTTTTTT. The chain is built from TRBV7-2 and TRBJ2-2; 7 bases align to TRBD1. Per germline, CDR1 SGHTA and CDR2 FQGNSA. This CDR3 has 15 amino acids. The trim removed 6 bases at V and 7 bases at J, leaving 11 bases unmatched.

V gene TRBV7-9 combines with J gene TRBJ2-7; 7 bases line up with TRBD2. The V gene end was trimmed by 5 bases and the J gene end by 6 bases; junction bases not matched to a gene: 10. Germline V CDR1 and CDR2: SEHNR, FQNEAQ (reference sequence). The CDR3 totals 14 residues. The DNA for the CDR3 is TGTGCCAGCAGCGCTTCTGAGCGGGACTCCGAGCAGTACTTC. Protein product: CASSASERDSEQYF.

Notes on this clonotype: This clone may be a read error of a much larger clone one base away. A read error is likely, as this CDR3 ends without the conserved phenylalanine or tryptophan. This chain uses TRBV10-3 with TRBJ1-1; tentatively, D is TRBD1 (5 bases). V dropped 2 bases and J dropped 3 bases, with 19 bases sitting between them. The CDR3 spans 17 residues. Germline CDR1 ENHRY, CDR2 SYGVKD. CDR3 region: CAISEGTVRKGDTEAFS. In DNA, the CDR3 is TGTGCCATCAGTGAGGGGACGGTACGAAAAGGGGACACTGAAGCTTTCTCT.

At least ten counts were recorded for this clonotype. The chain joins TRBV5-1 to TRBJ2-2; TRBD2 is a possible D gene (6 bases). Trimming pared 5 bases from V and 4 bases from J, leaving 15 bases between. Germline CDR1 and CDR2: SGHRS and YFSETQ. The CDR3 runs 15 residues. CDR3 sequence (DNA): TGCGCCAGCAGTTCCTTTGGGGGAGGCACCGGGGAGCTGTTTTTT. It is translated as CASSSFGGGTGELFF.

There are many counts of this clonotype. The gene calls are TRBV20-1 and TRBJ1-2; the D gene is possibly TRBD1 (5 bases). Germline V CDR1 and CDR2: DFQATT, SNEGSKA (reference sequence). The CDR3 has 14 residues. Trimming took 5 bases from V and 4 from J, leaving 17 bases between them. In DNA, the CDR3 is TGCAGTGCTTCGGACAACCATAATATCTATGGCTACACCTTC. Its translation is CSASDNHNIYGYTF.

This clonotype was recorded many times. CDR3: CASSRIAWTSGRAVETDTQYF. CDR3 sequence (DNA): TGTGCCAGCAGCCGAATAGCCTGGACTAGCGGGAGGGCCGTGGAGACAGATACGCAGTATTTT. The rearrangement uses TRBV7-9 and TRBJ2-3; 15 nucleotides align to TRBD2. The ends lost 5 bases at V and 3 bases at J; junction bases unmatched: 18. Germline V gene data show CDR1 as SEHNR and CDR2 as FQNEAQ (reference sequence). The CDR3 has 21 amino acids.

This clonotype has a count of ten or more. This sequence joins TRBV4-3 and TRBJ2-1, with D possibly being TRBD1 or TRBD2 (5 bases each). In germline, CDR1 is LGHNA, CDR2 YSLEER. Between the trimmed V and J ends, which lost 0 bases and 5 bases, there was a span of 8 bases. CDR3 length: 14 amino acids. This chain's CDR3 is CASSQDLGDNEQFF. The CDR3 coding sequence is TGCGCCAGCAGCCAAGATCTGGGGGACAATGAGCAGTTCTTC.

This clonotype has only a few counts. The rearrangement uses TRBV10-3 and TRBJ2-7, with a weak D call TRBD2 (5 bases). CDR1 is ENHRY, CDR2 SYGVKD, per germline. This CDR3 has 15 amino acids. The V end lost 2 bases, the J end lost 7 bases, and 18 bases lay between the germline ends. This CDR3 is CAISEARVGYGEQYF. The CDR3 nucleotides are TGTGCCATCAGTGAGGCGAGGGTAGGGTATGGAGAGCAGTACTTC.

This chain connects TRBV11-2 to TRBJ2-1, with D unresolved. This CDR3 is built from 19 residues. Between the trimmed V and J ends, which lost 7 bases and 8 bases, there was a span of 33 bases. Germline V lookup: CDR1 SGHAT, CDR2 FQNNGV. The CDR3 loop reads CASTLPSPTLLPSFDEQFF. The CDR3 DNA follows: TGTGCCAGCACCCTGCCGTCCCCGACACTTTTACCCTCCTTCGATGAGCAGTTCTTC.